This TCR beta chain was sequenced during a study of control samples from healthy donors and cancer patients. CDR1 and CDR2 (germline): LGHDT, YNNKEL (reference sequence). The CDR3 contains 14 residues. The J segment lost 6 bases and the V segment lost 4 bases, leaving 7 bases of the junction unmatched. The protocol was immunoSEQ multiplex PCR, while the TCRdb copy is restricted to in-frame clones and leaves out a portion. The sample has 150,000 to 200,000 clones; around 88% are singletons. The chain combines TRBV3-1 (or the pseudogene TRBV3-2) with TRBJ2-7; 9 bases agree with TRBD1. The sequenced sample consisted of blood. This clonotype was obtained from a man younger than 35 in good health. The CDR3 loop reads CASSPGTGYSEQYF. In nucleotides, the CDR3 is TGTGCCAGCAGCCCCGGGACAGGGTATTCCGAGCAGTACTTC.